These 5 T cell receptor beta chains came from one sample sequenced in a study of CXCR3-negative and CXCR3-positive naive CD8 T cells. All TRB cDNA libraries came from 5' RACE performed with UMI labels. From the 5' RACE reads, TCRdb lists one entry per CDR3 protein and no DNA. This sample's table reports fewer than 95,000 distinct CDR3 sequences. Material for sequencing was naive CXCR3- CD8+ T cells from blood. Subset described: CD45RO-CCR7+CD27+CD95- naive CD8+ T cells lacking CXCR3 (TNR3-). The receptor set was obtained from a human donor in good health. Some clones in this sample may be carry-over from other donors' samples.

The chain uses TRBV23-1 and TRBJ2-3; no DNA is available, so the TRBD1 call from TCRdb remains unchecked. TRBV23-1 is classed as an ORF, of uncertain function. The length of the CDR3 is 18 residues. The CDR3 sequence: CASSYLQGAREVRDTQYF.

The rearrangement links TRBV28 to TRBJ2-1; TCRdb reports TRBD2, a call that lacks DNA to check it against. From germline, CDR1 is MDHEN and CDR2 SYDVKM. The CDR3 length is 13 residues. CDR3: CAHAGGYRAEQFF.

This chain connects TRBV29-1 to TRBJ2-2. From germline, CDR1 is SQVTM and CDR2 ANQGSEA. This CDR3 is 12 amino acids long. The CDR3 loop is CSVVGLSGELFF.

The chain has TRBV10-3 and TRBJ1-5; checking the TCRdb D call of TRBD1 is not possible without DNA. Germline loops: CDR1 ENHRY, CDR2 SYGVKD. The CDR3 is 14 residues long. The CDR3 spells CAISEGTPTQPQHF.

The chain couples TRBV28 to TRBJ2-7. This CDR3 has 14 amino acids. Germline V gives CDR1 MDHEN, CDR2 SYDVKM. The CDR3 loop is CASSLPQTGAEQYF.